This T cell receptor (beta chain) was found in a study of cytomegalovirus exposure and HLA in healthy donors. Overall study context: Counted in an early data release were tens of millions of unique TCRs from HLA-typed donors.

Of note for this clone: Its antigen is currently unknown.

Study conclusions and caveats: Later analysis demonstrated an association between a missense DCLRE1C variant and TCR beta V- and J-gene trimming. An apparent linkage of common viral pathogens to several of the most significant clusters emerged in a later analysis. A previous analysis found most TCR beta V segments productive roughly 87% or roughly 30% of the time.

Germline V gene data show CDR1 as LNHDA and CDR2 as SQIVND (reference sequence). V gave up 6 bases and J gave up 2 bases; unmatched junction bases: 5. This CDR3 spans 14 amino acids. Both 60 Vbeta primers and 13 Jbeta primers went into the PCR. The table came from immunoSEQ multiplex PCR; TCRdb's copy has only in-frame clones and leaves some out. The sample shows under 100,000 clones, over 60% of them seen only once. The chain employs TRBV19 and TRBJ2-7; TRBD2 aligns across 9 bases. The clonotype originates from a human donor in good health. What was sequenced was PBMCs. In nucleotides, the CDR3 is TGTGCCAGTAGATCGACTAGCGGCCCCTACGAGCAGTACTTC. Translation: CASRSTSGPYEQYF.